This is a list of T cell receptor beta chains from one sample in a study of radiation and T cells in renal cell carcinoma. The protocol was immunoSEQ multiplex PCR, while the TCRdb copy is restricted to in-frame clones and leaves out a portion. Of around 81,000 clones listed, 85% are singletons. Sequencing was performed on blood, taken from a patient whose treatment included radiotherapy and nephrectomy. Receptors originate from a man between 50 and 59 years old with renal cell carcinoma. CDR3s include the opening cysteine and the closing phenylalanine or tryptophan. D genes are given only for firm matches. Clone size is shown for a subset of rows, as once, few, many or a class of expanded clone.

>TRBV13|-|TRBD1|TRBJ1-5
CASRTGYSNQPQHF
TGTGCCAGCCGGACAGGATATAGCAATCAGCCCCAGCATTTT
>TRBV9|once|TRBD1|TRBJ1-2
CASSPTTGAAGYTF
TGTGCCAGCAGCCCGACCACAGGGGCGGCTGGCTACACCTTC
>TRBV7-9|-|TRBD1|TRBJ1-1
CASSSLQGASAFF
TGTGCCAGCAGCTCTTTACAGGGGGCCTCGGCTTTCTTT
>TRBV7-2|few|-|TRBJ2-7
CASSLLGIGEQYF
TGTGCCAGCAGCTTATTAGGCATTGGGGAGCAGTACTTC
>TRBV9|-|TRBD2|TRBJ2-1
CASSVEGLASYNEQFF
TGTGCCAGCAGCGTAGAGGGACTAGCCTCCTACAATGAGCAGTTCTTC
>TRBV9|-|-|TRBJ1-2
CASSVSTQANYGYTF
TGTGCCAGCAGCGTATCTACACAAGCTAACTATGGCTACACCTTC
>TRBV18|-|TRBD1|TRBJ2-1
CASSPGTGEEQFF
TGTGCCAGCTCACCAGGGACAGGGGAAGAGCAGTTCTTC
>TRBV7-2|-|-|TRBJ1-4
CASSLVGIELFF
TGTGCCAGCAGCTTAGTGGGGATTGAACTGTTTTTT
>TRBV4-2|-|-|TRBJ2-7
CASSQGVGYEQYF
TGTGCCAGCAGCCAGGGGGTGGGCTACGAGCAGTACTTC
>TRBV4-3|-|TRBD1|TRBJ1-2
CASSQDPNTVTGTYGYTF
TGCGCCAGCAGCCAAGATCCGAATACCGTGACAGGGACCTATGGCTACACCTTC
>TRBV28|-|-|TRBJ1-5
CASSSGTLRTGQPQHF
TGTGCCAGCAGTTCCGGGACCCTCAGGACGGGTCAGCCCCAGCATTTT
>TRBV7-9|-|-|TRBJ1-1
CASSSPGGTEAFF
TGTGCCAGCAGCTCACCCGGGGGCACTGAAGCTTTCTTT
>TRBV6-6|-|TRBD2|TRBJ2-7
CASSLAGGNYEQYF
TGTGCCAGCAGTCTAGCGGGGGGGAATTACGAGCAGTACTTC
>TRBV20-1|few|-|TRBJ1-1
CSARHGVF
TGCAGTGCTAGACACGGGGTCTTT
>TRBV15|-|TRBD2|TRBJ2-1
CATSRERGGPYNEQFF
TGTGCCACCAGCAGAGAGCGGGGGGGCCCCTACAATGAGCAGTTCTTC
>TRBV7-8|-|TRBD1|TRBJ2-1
CASSSYRDRVTGGQSYNEQFF
TGTGCCAGCAGCAGCTACCGGGACAGAGTTACTGGGGGACAGAGTTACAATGAGCAGTTCTTC
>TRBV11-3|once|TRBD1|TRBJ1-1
CASSPTGGNTEAFF
TGTGCCAGCAGCCCCACAGGGGGGAACACTGAAGCTTTCTTT
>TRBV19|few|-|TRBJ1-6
CASSIPQSYSPLHF
TGTGCCAGTAGTATCCCACAGTCATATTCACCCCTCCACTTT
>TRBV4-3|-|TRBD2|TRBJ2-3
CASSQSLAGGAYTQYF
TGCGCCAGCAGCCAGTCACTAGCGGGGGGAGCCTATACGCAGTATTTT
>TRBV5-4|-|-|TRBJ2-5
CASSLDTGETQYF
TGTGCCAGCAGCTTAGACACAGGGGAGACCCAGTACTTC
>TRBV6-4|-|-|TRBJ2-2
CASSVSANTGELFF
TGTGCCAGCAGTGTGAGCGCGAACACCGGGGAGCTGTTTTTT
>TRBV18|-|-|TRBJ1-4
CASSEVGRDEKLFF
TGTGCCAGCTCAGAAGTAGGACGGGACGAAAAACTGTTTTTT
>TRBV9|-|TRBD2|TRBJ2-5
CASSVVGRGSQETQYF
TGTGCCAGCAGCGTAGTCGGGCGGGGGTCCCAAGAGACCCAGTACTTC
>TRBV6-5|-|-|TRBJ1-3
CASSLLGTGNTIYF
TGTGCCAGCAGCCTCTTAGGGACAGGAAACACCATATATTTT
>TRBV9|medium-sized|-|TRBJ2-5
CASSPGQYYQETQYF
TGTGCCAGCAGCCCCGGACAGTATTACCAAGAGACCCAGTACTTC
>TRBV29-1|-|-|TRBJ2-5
CSARQGGETQYF
TGCAGCGCCCGACAGGGAGGAGAGACCCAGTACTTC
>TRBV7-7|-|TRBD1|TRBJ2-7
CASSLGPGQGSEQYF
TGTGCTAGCAGCTTAGGTCCGGGACAGGGGTCCGAGCAGTACTTC
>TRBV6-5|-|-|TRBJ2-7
CASSYSGHYKTYEQYF
TGTGCCAGCAGTTACTCGGGACACTACAAAACCTACGAGCAGTACTTC
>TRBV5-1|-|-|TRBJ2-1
CASSLVAREYYNEQFF
TGCGCCAGCAGCTTGGTGGCTAGAGAATACTACAATGAGCAGTTCTTC
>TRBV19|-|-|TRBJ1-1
CASSFQDRNTEAFF
TGTGCCAGTAGTTTTCAGGACAGAAACACTGAAGCTTTCTTT
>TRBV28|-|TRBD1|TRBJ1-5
CASRSGTGEHQPQHF
TGTGCCAGCAGATCCGGGACAGGGGAACATCAGCCCCAGCATTTT
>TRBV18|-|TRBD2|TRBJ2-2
CASSRSSGGNTGELFF
TGTGCCAGCTCACGCAGCAGCGGGGGGAACACCGGGGAGCTGTTTTTT
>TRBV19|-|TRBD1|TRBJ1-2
CASSRGQGFGYGYTF
TGTGCCAGTAGTAGGGGACAGGGTTTCGGCTATGGCTACACCTTC
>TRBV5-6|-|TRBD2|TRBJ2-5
CASSLNRDSGSETQYF
TGTGCCAGCAGCTTGAATCGGGATAGCGGGTCGGAGACCCAGTACTTC
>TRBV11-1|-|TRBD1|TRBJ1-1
CASSQDRGTEAFF
TGTGCCAGCAGCCAAGACAGGGGAACTGAAGCTTTCTTT
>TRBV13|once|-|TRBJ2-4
CASSLRPNIQYF
TGTGCCAGCAGCTTAAGGCCAAACATTCAGTACTTC
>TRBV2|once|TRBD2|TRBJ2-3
CASTKATSGADTQYF
TGTGCCAGCACCAAGGCGACTAGCGGGGCAGATACGCAGTATTTT
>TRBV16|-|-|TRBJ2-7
CASSSSGALGEQYF
TGTGCCAGCAGTTCGTCGGGGGCCCTCGGCGAGCAGTACTTC
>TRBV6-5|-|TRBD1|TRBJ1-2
CASSRSTGLNYGYTF
TGTGCCAGCAGTAGGTCGACAGGGCTTAACTATGGCTACACCTTC
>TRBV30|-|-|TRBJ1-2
CAWSVQGYGYTF
TGTGCCTGGAGTGTACAGGGCTATGGCTACACCTTC
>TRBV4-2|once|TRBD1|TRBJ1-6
CASSKTGEGSPLHF
TGTGCCAGCAGCAAGACAGGGGAAGGGTCACCCCTCCACTTT
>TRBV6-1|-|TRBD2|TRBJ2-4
CASSAGGPKNIQYF
TGTGCCAGCAGTGCGGGGGGTCCCAAAAACATTCAGTACTTC
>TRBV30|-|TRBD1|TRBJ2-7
CAWSVYSGSQGADEQYF
TGTGCCTGGAGTGTTTATTCGGGGTCACAGGGGGCGGACGAGCAGTACTTC
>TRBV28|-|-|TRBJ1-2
CASRNRVQGYTF
TGTGCCAGCAGGAACAGGGTTCAGGGCTACACCTTC
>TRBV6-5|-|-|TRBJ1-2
CASSRDGSYGYTF
TGTGCCAGCAGTCGGGACGGCTCCTATGGCTACACCTTC
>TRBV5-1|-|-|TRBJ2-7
CASSLAGQTEQYF
TGCGCCAGCAGCTTGGCCGGACAGACTGAACAGTACTTC
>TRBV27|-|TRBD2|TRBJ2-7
CASSQAGATYEQYF
TGTGCCAGCAGTCAAGCGGGAGCTACCTACGAGCAGTACTTC
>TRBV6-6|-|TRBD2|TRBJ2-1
CASRNSGTGHEQFF
TGTGCCAGCAGGAATAGCGGGACCGGCCATGAGCAGTTCTTC
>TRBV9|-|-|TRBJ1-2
CASSVDGRNYGYTF
TGTGCCAGCAGCGTAGACGGCAGGAACTATGGCTACACCTTC